The 21 T cell receptor beta chains reported below all come from one sample, sequenced in a study of molecular identifiers for immune sequencing clone quantification. TCRdb re-called the PCR reads with MiXCR, one entry per CDR3 protein. Of about 70,000 distinct CDR3 sequences listed, 15% to 20% were seen once; the top ten hold about 1.5%. What was sequenced was naive CD8+ T cells from blood, with Jurkat cell RNA spiked in. Subset specified: FACS-sorted CD8+CD4-CCR7+CD45RA+ naive T cells. These receptor sequences come from a human donor in good health. Some libraries in this study had Jurkat cell RNA spiked in.

This clonotype was seen a handful of times. The J gene is TRBJ2-7, the V gene TRBV6-4; 10 nucleotides line up with TRBD2. Germline loops: CDR1 MRHNA, CDR2 SNTAGT. This CDR3 spans 15 amino acids. The J segment lost 3 bases and the V segment lost 5 bases, leaving 7 bases of the junction unmatched. Written as DNA, the CDR3 is TGTGCCAGCAGTCCCTCCCCTAGCGGGAGCTACGAGCAGTACTTC. As protein: CASSPSPSGSYEQYF.

In its sample, this clonotype was seen a few times. V usage is TRBV29-1 and J usage is TRBJ1-2; TRBD1 agrees at 7 bases. CDR1 SQVTM and CDR2 ANQGSEA come from the germline V gene. This CDR3 contains 14 residues. Trimming cost V 6 bases and J 1 base; bases outside gene matches: 8. The CDR3 nucleotides read TGCAGCGTCGCTGGGACAGTACTTAACTATGGCTACACCTTC. This sequence encodes CSVAGTVLNYGYTF.

Points on this clonotype: Sequence at one end of the junction differs from germline and may be a read error. The V and J genes are TRBV6-6 and TRBJ2-7; possible D gene TRBD2, 5 bases. CDR1 and CDR2 from the germline V gene are MNHNY and SVGAGI (reference sequence). The CDR3 has 16 amino acids. The CDR3 reads CVSSYASYLGTYEQYF. The DNA for the CDR3 is TGTGTCAGCAGTTACGCTAGCTACCTAGGGACCTACGAGCAGTACTTC.

Turning to this clonotype: A much larger clone sits a single nucleotide away, making a read error possible. The gene calls are TRBV19 and TRBJ2-7; 12 bases align to TRBD2. This CDR3 is 14 amino acids long. The V gene's germline CDR1 is LNHDA and CDR2 SQIVND (reference sequence). CDR3 in DNA: TGTGCCTGTAGTCCGACTAGCGGGAGTTACGAGCAGTACTTC. It specifies CACSPTSGSYEQYF.

This clonotype has at least ten counts. This rearrangement joins TRBV11-2 to TRBJ2-3; 11 bases fit TRBD2. The trim removed 3 bases at V and 6 bases at J, leaving 8 bases unmatched. This CDR3 region has 16 residues. Germline lookup yields CDR1 SGHAT and CDR2 FQNNGV. The CDR3 protein is CASSFTSGRLADTQYF. As DNA, the CDR3 is TGTGCCAGCAGCTTCACTAGCGGGAGATTAGCGGATACGCAGTATTTT.

This clonotype has a count of ten or more. The V gene is TRBV25-1, the J gene TRBJ1-2; 8 bases are shared with TRBD1. V shed 6 bases and J 5 bases; nucleotides not matched to a gene: 14. This CDR3 contains 16 residues. Per the germline V gene, CDR1 is MGHDK and CDR2 is SYGVNS. CDR3 DNA sequence: TGTGCCAGCAGCCCAGGGGGCGCCTTCAACCTTTATGGCTACACCTTC. Protein sequence: CASSPGGAFNLYGYTF.

The sample holds a few counts of this clonotype. This could be a read error, since a much larger clone is one nucleotide away. The chain recombines TRBV19 with TRBJ2-2; 9 bases fit TRBD2. The CDR3 extends over 14 amino acids. The germline V gene encodes CDR1 LNHDA and CDR2 SQIVND (reference sequence). CDR3 region: CASSKIAGAGEPFF. As DNA, the CDR3 is TGTGCCAGTAGTAAAATAGCGGGAGCCGGGGAGCCGTTTTTT.

This clonotype was counted many times. V is TRBV27 and J is TRBJ2-3, with D hard to call. Deletions cut 2 bases from V and 6 bases from J, with 9 bases between. Germline V gene lookup returns CDR1 MNHEY and CDR2 SMNVEV (reference sequence). The CDR3 consists of 13 residues. CDR3 in DNA: TGTGCCAGCAGTTTACTCGCCGACGATACGCAGTATTTT. Its translation: CASSLLADDTQYF.

This clonotype was seen at least ten times. The chain is built from TRBV20-1 and TRBJ2-5; maybe TRBD2 (5 bases). Trimming shortened V by 0 bases and J by 1 base, and 21 bases separated the two germline ends. The CDR3 runs 18 residues. Germline values: CDR1 DFQATT, CDR2 SNEGSKA (reference sequence). DNA for the CDR3: TGCAGTGCTAGAGATTTCGGGTCGGGGTTTCATCTCCAAGAGACCCAGTACTTC. This translates into CSARDFGSGFHLQETQYF.

Details on this clonotype: A much bigger clone sits one base away, suggesting this may be a read error. The chain combines TRBV6-1 with TRBJ2-7; no firm D call. The germline CDR1 and CDR2 sequences are MNHNS and SASEGT. The CDR3 length is 14 residues. The CDR3 sequence is CASSEANSRHEQCF. The CDR3 region has the DNA TGTGCCAGCAGTGAAGCGAATAGCCGACACGAGCAGTGCTTC.

The rearrangement uses TRBV9 and TRBJ2-1, with TRBD2 matching over 15 bases. Germline CDR1 is SGDLS and CDR2 is YYNGEE. V lost 8 bases and J lost 6; bases outside the gene matches: 6. The CDR3 runs 15 residues. The CDR3 reads CARRQGLAGGNEQFF. Here the CDR3 DNA reads TGTGCCAGGCGACAGGGACTAGCGGGAGGCAATGAGCAGTTCTTC.

This chain links TRBV24-1 with TRBJ2-1, with TRBD2 matching over 11 bases. This CDR3 comprises 13 residues. Trimming took 4 bases from V and 11 from J; bases not matched to a gene: 3. Germline V CDR1 and CDR2: KGHDR, SFDVKD. The CDR3 spells CATSEPTSGKQFF. For the CDR3, the DNA is TGTGCCACCAGTGAGCCGACTAGCGGGAAGCAGTTCTTC.

Remarks on this clonotype: A read error may explain this, as a much larger clone is one base away. V usage is TRBV4-1 and J usage is TRBJ2-7, with TRBD2 matching 7 bases. The CDR3 runs 15 residues. Germline CDR1 MGHRA, CDR2 YSYEKL. The CDR3 loop reads CASSQGASGTYEQHF. DNA for the CDR3: TGCGCCAGCAGCCAAGGGGCTAGCGGTACCTACGAGCAGCACTTC.

This clonotype was recorded at least ten times. V and J are TRBV24-1 and TRBJ2-3; 11 nucleotides match TRBD2. The V gene's germline CDR1 is KGHDR and CDR2 SFDVKD. CDR3 length: 16 amino acids. Trimming at V came to 4 bases and at J to 2 bases, leaving 4 bases not matched to a gene. CDR3 bases: TGTGCCACCAGTGACTGGACTAGCGGGTACACAGATACGCAGTATTTT. Translated: CATSDWTSGYTDTQYF.

This clonotype was detected ten times or more. The genes are TRBV9 and TRBJ2-1; 10 bases are a match to TRBD1. V shed 3 bases and J 5 bases; nucleotides not matched to a gene: 5. The CDR3 runs to 15 residues. Germline V gives CDR1 SGDLS, CDR2 YYNGEE. The CDR3 coding sequence is TGTGCCAGCAGCGGTAGACAGGGGGCGGACAATGAGCAGTTCTTC. Encoded protein: CASSGRQGADNEQFF.

V usage is TRBV5-4 and J usage is TRBJ1-1; no clear D gene. Germline values: CDR1 SGHNT, CDR2 YYREEE (reference sequence). Trimming left V 0 bases short and J 5 bases short, with 11 bases between. The CDR3 is 14 amino acids. The CDR3 protein is CASSLVSGRTEAFF. CDR3 DNA sequence: TGTGCCAGCAGCTTGGTTTCTGGGCGGACTGAAGCTTTCTTT.

This clonotype was observed at least ten times. CDR3 DNA sequence: TGTGCCTGGAGGGGGGGCACTGAAGCTTTCTTT. Translation: CAWRGGTEAFF. The chain recombines TRBV30 with TRBJ1-1; the D gene is possibly TRBD1 (5 bases). Germline V lookup: CDR1 GTSNPN, CDR2 SVGIG (reference sequence). This CDR3 has 11 residues. The V gene lost 3 bases and the J gene lost 4 bases, with 6 bases spanning the gap. Together with reference TRBV30 and TRBJ1-1, the CDR3 gives the full variable domain: SQTIHQWPATLVQPVGSPLSLECTVEGTSNPNLYWYRQAAGRGLQLLFYSVGIGQISSEVPQNLSASRPQDRQFILSSKKLLLSDSGFYLCAWRGGTEAFFGQGTRLTVV.

This clonotype was found a few times. The rearrangement joins TRBV11-2 to TRBJ2-7; the D is unclear. Deletions cut 3 bases from V and 6 bases from J, with 9 bases between. Per the germline V gene, CDR1 is SGHAT and CDR2 is FQNNGV. The CDR3 totals 12 residues. Here the CDR3 DNA reads TGTGCCAGCAGCTTCAACCCTGTCGAGCAGTACTTC. Amino acid sequence: CASSFNPVEQYF.

Concerning this clonotype itself: The CDR3 does not close with the conserved phenylalanine or tryptophan, likely indicating a read error. J is TRBJ2-7 and V is TRBV28, with D perhaps TRBD1 (6 bases). This CDR3 is 16 amino acids long. Germline CDR1 and CDR2: MDHEN and SYDVKM. Trimming stripped 5 bases from V and 3 bases from J, with 20 bases between. The CDR3 DNA reads TGTGCCAGCAGTCTCCGTCTGGGACAACACCTCTACGAGCAGTACCTC. As protein: CASSLRLGQHLYEQYL.

This clonotype has ten or more counts. The V call is TRBV4-1, the J call TRBJ1-1; D unclear. Looked up from germline, CDR1 is MGHRA and CDR2 is YSYEKL. This CDR3 is 13 amino acids long. V was pared by 4 bases and J by 2 bases, with 8 bases between. CDR3 protein: CASSRDTNTEAFF. The CDR3 DNA is TGCGCCAGCAGCCGCGACACCAACACTGAAGCTTTCTTT.

This clonotype was seen at least ten times. The chain couples TRBV28 to TRBJ1-6; the D is unclear. The CDR3 has 14 residues. The germline V and J ends were trimmed by 3 bases and 7 bases, with 10 bases remaining between them. CDR1 is MDHEN, CDR2 SYDVKM, per germline. The chain's CDR3 is CASSLGNVNSPLHF. The CDR3 coding sequence is TGTGCCAGCAGTTTGGGCAATGTAAATTCACCCCTCCACTTT.